This entry lists 32 T cell receptor beta chains sequenced from one sample in a study of blood T cell repertoires in COVID-19. Clones were sequenced by immunoSEQ multiplex PCR, and TCRdb holds only the in-frame ones, with some missing. Altogether approximately 170,000 clones are present, roughly 84% being singletons, with the ten largest covering approximately 2.5%. The sequenced material came from peripheral blood. These TCRs come from a human donor with acute or convalescent COVID-19. The donor label of this sample is uncertain.

This rearrangement joins TRBV4-1 to TRBJ1-2, with 7 bases lining up with TRBD1. Germline loops: CDR1 MGHRA, CDR2 YSYEKL. The CDR3 runs to 16 residues. Trimming cost V 0 bases and J 3 bases; bases outside gene matches: 7. In DNA, the CDR3 is TGCGCCAGCAGCCAAGACCGACCTACAGGGGACTATGGCTACACCTTC. As protein: CASSQDRPTGDYGYTF.

The chain carries TRBV7-2 and TRBJ1-1; 8 nucleotides line up with TRBD1. Looked up from germline, CDR1 is SGHTA and CDR2 is FQGNSA. V gave up 3 bases and J gave up 6 bases; unmatched junction bases: 3. This CDR3 is 13 amino acids long. This CDR3 reads CASSLDRVPEAFF. The CDR3 nucleotides are TGTGCCAGCAGCTTGGACAGGGTCCCTGAAGCTTTCTTT.

The V gene is TRBV9, the J gene TRBJ1-2, with unresolved D. Per germline, CDR1 SGDLS and CDR2 YYNGEE. CDR3 length: 13 residues. V was cut by 7 bases and J by 3 bases, with 13 bases left in between. The CDR3 nucleotides read TGTGCCAGCGCACCCCGGGAGTACTATGGCTACACCTTC. It codes for CASAPREYYGYTF.

The chain joins TRBV7-2 to TRBJ1-5; TRBD1 agrees at 7 bases. The J segment lost 2 bases and the V segment lost 2 bases, leaving 9 bases of the junction unmatched. This CDR3 is 17 amino acids long. Germline-derived CDR1 and CDR2 are SGHTA and FQGNSA. CDR3 nucleotide sequence: TGTGCCAGCAGCTTAAGGGGGCTGGGGGTCGGCAATCAGCCCCAGCATTTT. This translates into CASSLRGLGVGNQPQHF.

The V gene is TRBV7-8, the J gene TRBJ1-6; TRBD1 might be the D (5 bases). CDR1 and CDR2 (germline): SGHVS, FQNEAQ. V lost 5 bases and J 3 bases, leaving 23 bases between the germline ends. The CDR3 runs 19 residues. CDR3 coding DNA: TGTGCCAGCAGCCGACAACCCGGGACCGGAGGGATCTATAATTCACCCCTCCACTTT. Encoded protein: CASSRQPGTGGIYNSPLHF.

This sequence joins TRBV28 and TRBJ2-7; 8 bases are a match to TRBD1. Looked up from germline, CDR1 is MDHEN and CDR2 is SYDVKM. Germline trimming cut 6 bases from V and 0 bases from J; bases unmatched to any gene: 4. The CDR3 contains 14 residues. CDR3 loop: CASSGQGFSYEQYF. CDR3 bases: TGTGCCAGCAGCGGACAGGGTTTCTCCTACGAGCAGTACTTC.

The V gene is TRBV7-6, the J gene TRBJ2-1; 11 positions agree with TRBD2. This CDR3 comprises 19 residues. Germline CDR1 is SGHVS and CDR2 is FNYEAQ. The ends lost 6 bases at V and 5 bases at J; junction bases unmatched: 18. The CDR3 DNA is TGTGCCAGCAGTCCTGTTGGGGCTAGCGGGGGGATAGGCCACAATGAGCAGTTCTTC. This sequence encodes CASSPVGASGGIGHNEQFF.

This chain joins TRBV28 and TRBJ1-1, with TRBD1 as a possible D gene (5 bases). Germline CDR1 is MDHEN and CDR2 is SYDVKM. Deletions cut 2 bases from V and 5 bases from J, with 12 bases between. CDR3 length equals 14 residues. The CDR3 nucleotides are TGTGCCAGCAGTTTAGGGGCAGGGAGGACTGAAGCTTTCTTT. Its translation is CASSLGAGRTEAFF. Looking up the rest from reference TRBV28 and TRBJ1-1 gives the full variable domain: DVKVTQSSRYLVKRTGEKVFLECVQDMDHENMFWYRQDPGLGLRLIYFSYDVKMKEKGDIPEGYSVSREKKERFSLILESASTNQTSMYLCASSLGAGRTEAFFGQGTRLTVV.

Details on this clone: Relative to the germline gene, one junction end is altered; a read error may explain this. V usage is TRBV11-2 and J usage is TRBJ2-2; D is unclear. The CDR3 extends over 17 amino acids. Germline V gives CDR1 SGHAT, CDR2 FQNNGV. The CDR3: CASTLPRGWQNTGELFF. The CDR3 DNA follows: TGTGCCAGCACCTTACCTAGAGGCTGGCAGAACACCGGGGAGCTGTTTTTT.

The chain has TRBV7-9 and TRBJ2-7, with 8 nucleotides matching TRBD2. The CDR3 is made up of 13 amino acids. The germline V gene has CDR1 SEHNR and CDR2 FQNEAQ (reference sequence). Unmatched junction bases numbered 7, after V lost 5 bases and J lost 7 bases. CDR3 DNA: TGTGCCAGCAGCAATAGCGGGGTAGGGGAGCAGTACTTC. This codes for CASSNSGVGEQYF.

V is TRBV5-8 and J is TRBJ2-1, with 7 bases aligning to TRBD1. With 5 bases clipped from V and 3 bases from J, the junction kept 14 bases outside the gene matches. The length of the CDR3 is 17 residues. CDR1 and CDR2 from the germline V gene are SGHTS and YDEGEE. The DNA of the CDR3 is TGTGCCAGCAGGCACGTTTTTGGGACAGCTAGCTACAATGAGCAGTTCTTC. The encoded protein is CASRHVFGTASYNEQFF.

In this sample, this clone turned up once. The J gene is TRBJ2-7, the V gene TRBV29-1, with 8 bases lining up with TRBD1. The ends lost 4 bases at V and 0 bases at J; junction bases unmatched: 5. Germline CDR1 reads SQVTM; CDR2 reads ANQGSEA. CDR3 size: 14 residues. The CDR3 protein is CSVAQGASSYEQYF. The CDR3 coding sequence is TGCAGCGTTGCTCAGGGGGCCAGCTCCTACGAGCAGTACTTC.

The chain carries TRBV21-1 and TRBJ2-3; the table assigns TRBD2, which was not confirmed against the DNA. TRBV21-1 is a known pseudogene. CDR3 length: 16 amino acids. The CDR3 protein is CASSNRTSESTDTQYF. CDR3 nucleotides: TGTGCCAGCAGCAACCGGACTAGCGAGAGCACAGATACGCAGTATTTT.

The chain combines TRBV10-3 with TRBJ1-2; a possible D gene is TRBD1 (5 bases). Germline values: CDR1 ENHRY, CDR2 SYGVKD. Trimming took 3 bases from V and 0 from J, leaving 5 bases between them. The CDR3 is 13 amino acids. DNA of the CDR3: TGTGCCATCAGTGACAGGGCTAACTATGGCTACACCTTC. It is translated as CAISDRANYGYTF.

This clone has only a few counts. V is TRBV2 and J is TRBJ2-5; the D is unclear. Trimming took off 2 bases at V and 0 bases at J, with 7 bases between the two ends. Germline CDR1 is SNHLY and CDR2 is FYNNEI. The CDR3 loop spans 14 amino acids. The DNA for the CDR3 is TGTGCCAGCAGTGAAACCCAGTACCAAGAGACCCAGTACTTC. Its protein product is CASSETQYQETQYF.

The gene calls are TRBV9 and TRBJ1-6; D remains unclear. Germline V gene lookup returns CDR1 SGDLS and CDR2 YYNGEE. V lost 4 bases to trimming and J lost 9 bases, with 14 bases between them. The CDR3 loop spans 14 amino acids. The DNA for the CDR3 is TGTGCCAGCAGCCTTTTCGATTCGGGTTCACCCCTCCACTTT. It yields the protein CASSLFDSGSPLHF.

This clone was observed a few times. CDR3 bases: TGTGCCAGCAGACGACAGGGTACCGGGGAGCTGTTTTTT. Translating gives CASRRQGTGELFF. V is TRBV3-1 (or the pseudogene TRBV3-2) and J is TRBJ2-2, with TRBD1 matching over 7 bases. The CDR3 runs to 13 residues. V trimming: 6 bases; J trimming: 5 bases; junction bases outside the gene matches: 3. Germline V gives CDR1 LGHDT, CDR2 YNNKEL (reference sequence).

The chain has TRBV5-1 and TRBJ1-1, with TRBD1 matching over 10 bases. This CDR3 is built from 16 residues. The V gene's germline CDR1 is SGHRS and CDR2 YFSETQ. J lost 1 base, V lost 4 bases, and 7 bases had no gene match. The chain's CDR3 is CASSPRTGGGNTEAFF. CDR3 sequence (DNA): TGCGCCAGCAGCCCGAGGACAGGGGGTGGGAACACTGAAGCTTTCTTT.

The J gene is TRBJ2-1, the V gene TRBV4-1; tentative D call: TRBD2 (6 bases). Germline lookup yields CDR1 MGHRA and CDR2 YSYEKL. V was shortened by 1 base and J by 7 bases, with 11 bases between the two germline ends. The CDR3 covers 14 residues. The CDR3 reads CASSQVAVSNEQFF. DNA of the CDR3: TGCGCCAGCAGCCAAGTAGCGGTGTCAAATGAGCAGTTCTTC.

V gene TRBV20-1 combines with J gene TRBJ1-3; D remains ambiguous. V was shortened by 2 bases and J by 8 bases, with 7 bases between the two germline ends. The CDR3 has 11 residues. Germline V gene sequence: CDR1 DFQATT, CDR2 SNEGSKA (reference sequence). The CDR3 here is CSARYGDTIYF. CDR3 DNA sequence: TGCAGTGCTAGATACGGGGACACCATATATTTT.

CDR3 loop: CASSLWSGGAYNEQFF. The CDR3 DNA follows: TGTGCCAGCAGCCTATGGAGCGGGGGGGCCTACAATGAGCAGTTCTTC. The chain combines TRBV5-5 with TRBJ2-1; 10 bases are shared with TRBD2. Germline trimming cut 4 bases from V and 2 bases from J; bases unmatched to any gene: 6. Germline V gene sequence: CDR1 SGHKS, CDR2 YYEKEE (reference sequence). The CDR3 runs to 16 residues.

The CDR3 loop reads CAWTTKGDSYEQYF. CDR3 DNA sequence: TGTGCCTGGACCACAAAAGGGGATTCCTACGAGCAGTACTTC. The chain is built from TRBV19 and TRBJ2-7; D is possibly TRBD1 (5 bases). CDR1 and CDR2 (germline): LNHDA, SQIVND (reference sequence). With 11 bases removed from V and 1 base from J, the gap between germline ends came to 18 bases. This CDR3 has 14 residues.

The chain recombines TRBV6-4 with TRBJ1-1; 8 bases fit TRBD1. V lost 6 bases to trimming and J lost 4 bases; unmatched junction nucleotides: 7. The CDR3 spans 14 residues. CDR1 and CDR2 from the germline V gene are MRHNA and SNTAGT. Written as DNA, the CDR3 is TGTGCCAGCAGCCAGGGGGCCCGGGGCACTGAAGCTTTCTTT. Translating it yields CASSQGARGTEAFF.

This clone was seen a single time. V is TRBV7-8 and J is TRBJ2-1; 11 positions match TRBD2. CDR1 SGHVS and CDR2 FQNEAQ come from the germline V gene. The CDR3 is 15 amino acids. J lost 3 bases, V lost 4 bases, and 2 bases had no gene match. For the CDR3, the DNA is TGTGCCAGCAGCTCCGGGACTAGCGGCTACAATGAGCAGTTCTTC. Protein product: CASSSGTSGYNEQFF.

The V call is TRBV18, the J call TRBJ1-2; D possibly corresponds to TRBD1 (5 bases). The germline gives CDR1 KGHSH, CDR2 LQKENI. The CDR3 totals 13 residues. V lost 3 bases to trimming and J lost 6 bases, with 11 bases between them. CDR3 DNA sequence: TGTGCCAGCTCACCGGGCAGGGAACATGGCTACACCTTC. It yields the protein CASSPGREHGYTF.

The chain is built from TRBV6-6 and TRBJ2-3; possibly TRBD2 for D (6 bases). The germline V and J ends were trimmed by 7 bases and 0 bases, with 17 bases remaining between them. The CDR3 sequence is 16 residues long. Germline V lookup: CDR1 MNHNY, CDR2 SVGAGI (reference sequence). In DNA, the CDR3 is TGTGCCAGCACCCCACGCGGGACGTCGAGCACAGATACGCAGTATTTT. It specifies CASTPRGTSSTDTQYF.

The chain joins TRBV6-1 to TRBJ1-2, with unresolved D. Germline V gene sequence: CDR1 MNHNS, CDR2 SASEGT. CDR3 size: 15 residues. V lost 2 bases and J 3 bases, leaving 13 bases between the germline ends. The CDR3 sequence: CASSENRLLDYGYTF. The DNA for the CDR3 is TGTGCCAGCAGTGAAAACAGACTACTAGACTATGGCTACACCTTC.

The V and J genes are TRBV2 and TRBJ1-4, with TRBD1 matching over 8 bases. Germline lookup yields CDR1 SNHLY and CDR2 FYNNEI. The CDR3 has 16 amino acids. V lost 7 bases, J lost 5 bases, and 12 bases stayed unmatched. CDR3 DNA: TGTGCCAGCAAAGGGGGACAGGCTCAACGAAATGAAAAACTGTTTTTT. Amino acid sequence: CASKGGQAQRNEKLFF.

The gene calls are TRBV6-5 and TRBJ1-4; D may be TRBD1 (5 bases). The CDR3 is 12 amino acids. The V gene's germline CDR1 is MNHEY and CDR2 SVGAGI. The V gene lost 8 bases and the J gene lost 6 bases, with 10 bases spanning the gap. The CDR3 coding sequence is TGTGCCAGCTCGGAAGGGGATGAAAAACTGTTTTTT. This codes for CASSEGDEKLFF.

The chain recombines TRBV12-3 or TRBV12-4 with TRBJ2-7; the D gene is possibly TRBD2 (7 bases). Trimming removed 8 bases from V and 4 bases from J, with 12 bases in between. The length of the CDR3 is 12 residues. The CDR3 is CASGGGGYEQYF. DNA for the CDR3: TGTGCCAGCGGCGGGGGCGGGTACGAGCAGTACTTC.

The rearrangement uses TRBV19 and TRBJ2-1; 8 nucleotides agree with TRBD1. From germline, CDR1 is LNHDA and CDR2 SQIVND (reference sequence). The ends lost 4 bases at V and 5 bases at J; junction bases unmatched: 4. The CDR3 totals 14 residues. CDR3 amino acids: CASSNYRGDNEQFF. CDR3 in DNA: TGTGCCAGTAGTAACTACAGGGGGGACAATGAGCAGTTCTTC.

This chain links TRBV11-2 with TRBJ1-2, with D possibly matching TRBD1 (6 bases). This CDR3 region has 14 residues. V lost 3 bases to trimming and J lost 4 bases, with 12 bases between them. Germline V gene sequence: CDR1 SGHAT, CDR2 FQNNGV. In DNA form, the CDR3 reads TGTGCCAGCAGCTTTCCGGGACATTCCTATGGCTACACCTTC. It codes for CASSFPGHSYGYTF. Full variable domain (rest looked up from reference TRBV11-2 and TRBJ1-2): EAGVAQSPRYKIIEKRQSVAFWCNPISGHATLYWYQQILGQGPKLLIQFQNNGVVDDSQLPKDRFSAERLKGVDSTLKIQPAKLEDSAVYLCASSFPGHSYGYTFGSGTRLTVV.